A selection of T cell receptor beta chains follows, all from one sample in a study of graft-versus-host responses after intestinal transplantation. The assay was immunoSEQ multiplex PCR, and TCRdb's table has in-frame clones only and misses some. The sample includes about 22,000 clones, 55% to 70% of them seen just once. This specimen was alloreactive CD4+ T cells from a mixed lymphocyte reaction culture, taken before intestinal transplant. These receptors were collected from a human patient who received an intestinal transplant. The CDR3 runs from the conserved cysteine through the conserved F or W. A D gene is named only where the DNA matches it firmly. Clone sizes are given selectively: once, few, many, or a class where the clone is expanded.

CASSLQGATSGYEQFF | TGTGCCAGCTCACTACAGGGGGCAACTAGCGGCTATGAGCAGTTCTTC | TRBJ2-1 | . | TRBV18 | .
CATSREAHISSYNSPLHF | TGTGCCACCAGCAGAGAGGCACACATCAGCTCCTATAATTCACCCCTCCACTTT | TRBJ1-6 | once | TRBV15 | .
CASSYKGVHNSPLHF | TGTGCCAGCAGTTACAAGGGAGTCCATAATTCACCCCTCCACTTT | TRBJ1-6 | . | TRBV27 | .
CASQWGGSSYNSPLHF | TGTGCCAGCCAGTGGGGTGGGAGCTCCTATAATTCACCCCTCCACTTT | TRBJ1-6 | . | TRBV2 | .
CASSLDGGRGADTQYF | TGCGCCAGCAGCTTGGATGGCGGGAGGGGCGCAGATACGCAGTATTTT | TRBJ2-3 | . | TRBV5-1 | TRBD2
CASSPQEGTLTGELFF | TGTGCCAGCTCACCACAGGAGGGGACCCTCACCGGGGAGCTGTTTTTT | TRBJ2-2 | . | TRBV18 | .
CASSNGQGAGELFF | TGCGCCAGCAGCAACGGACAGGGGGCCGGGGAGCTGTTTTTT | TRBJ2-2 | . | TRBV5-1 | TRBD1
CASSFTGERIGYTF | TGTGCCAGCAGTTTTACAGGGGAAAGGATTGGCTACACCTTC | TRBJ1-2 | . | TRBV28 | TRBD1
CASSPRQGPGNTIYF | TGTGCCAGCTCACCTAGACAGGGGCCTGGAAACACCATATATTTT | TRBJ1-3 | . | TRBV18 | TRBD1
CAWSVLAGLTGELFF | TGTGCCTGGAGTGTACTAGCGGGGCTCACCGGGGAGCTGTTTTTT | TRBJ2-2 | few | TRBV30 | TRBD2
CASSQGSAGGEKLFF | TGCGCCAGCAGCCAAGGAAGTGCCGGAGGTGAAAAACTGTTTTTT | TRBJ1-4 | . | TRBV4-1 | .
CASSPPESSGNTIYF | TGCGCCAGCAGCCCCCCGGAGAGCTCTGGAAACACCATATATTTT | TRBJ1-3 | few | TRBV5-1 | .
CASSLRPTGGDYGYTF | TGTGCCAGTAGTCTCCGACCGACAGGGGGCGACTATGGCTACACCTTC | TRBJ1-2 | . | TRBV19 | TRBD1
CASSPRLAGWETQYF | TGTGCCAGCAGCCCCCGACTAGCGGGGTGGGAGACCCAGTACTTC | TRBJ2-5 | . | TRBV6-5 | TRBD2
CASSPGGRGTYYEQYF | TGTGCCAGCAGCCCCGGGGGCAGGGGGACTTACTACGAGCAGTACTTC | TRBJ2-7 | few | TRBV7-9 | .
CASNALGSQPQHF | TGTGCCAGCAACGCTCTTGGGAGTCAGCCCCAGCATTTT | TRBJ1-5 | . | TRBV28 | .
CAIALAGDGTQYF | TGTGCCATCGCACTAGCGGGAGACGGGACCCAGTACTTC | TRBJ2-5 | . | TRBV10-3 | TRBD2
CASSFSADYEQYF | TGTGCCAGCAGCTTCTCTGCGGACTACGAGCAGTACTTC | TRBJ2-7 | . | TRBV5-6 | .
CSGREDGAKNIQYF | TGCAGCGGACGGGAGGATGGTGCCAAAAACATTCAGTACTTC | TRBJ2-4 | . | TRBV29-1 | TRBD2
CASREMVTNTGELFF | TGTGCCAGTAGAGAGATGGTCACGAACACCGGGGAGCTGTTTTTT | TRBJ2-2 | . | TRBV19 | .
CSVSGILRDEQYF | TGCAGCGTTAGCGGGATCCTGAGGGACGAGCAGTACTTC | TRBJ2-7 | . | TRBV29-1 | TRBD2
CASSLRGPYGYTF | TGTGCCAGCAGCTTAAGAGGGCCATATGGCTACACCTTC | TRBJ1-2 | . | TRBV7-2 | .
CASSLANNRANTEAFF | TGTGCCAGCAGCTTAGCGAACAACAGGGCGAACACTGAAGCTTTCTTT | TRBJ1-1 | few | TRBV7-8 | .